This T cell receptor beta chain derives from a study of cytomegalovirus exposure and HLA in healthy donors (dated by TCRdb to about 2017). In the study overall: An earlier analysis of roughly 570 of the donors reported over 250 Gb of sequence data and around 100 million unique TCR beta sequences obtained from around 180 million T cells. In addition to the first cohort of roughly 670 subjects, a separate validation cohort of under 150 different subjects was used. HLA typing covered class I and class II loci at four-digit resolution. High-throughput TCR immunosequencing, statistical association of individual TCRs with disease status, and machine learning were combined to predict cytomegalovirus infection status. A later genetic analysis used genome-wide SNP genotypes for about 60% of the roughly 700 donors, treating that subset as a discovery cohort. An early release covering 550 to 650 HLA-typed donors comprised 300 to 350 gigabases of sequencing data and some 79 million unique TCR sequences. In an earlier analysis of 587 of the donors, high-throughput TCR beta sequencing was used to judge whether each TCR beta V gene segment behaved as functional or pseudogenic. The study aimed to test whether cataloging public T cell receptors could reveal signatures of past pathogen exposure. About five DR-DQ haplotypes were treated as single units for association and clustering because of strong linkage in the cohort. The study used immunosequencing to profile the T cell repertoires of several hundred subjects and linked those repertoires to cytomegalovirus serostatus. A later analysis re-examined previously published TCR beta repertoires from about 670 donors and added high-resolution HLA genotyping to investigate patterns of TCR occurrence. The number of typed donors differed by locus: about 620-630 for A, B, C, DRB1 and DQB1; some 540 for DQA1; fewer than 610 for DPA1; and around 470 for DPB1. Among the approximately 400 genotyped donors, around 81% belonged to the genetic ancestry cluster associated with self-reported Caucasian donors. Among 300 to 500 genotyped donors of the cohort, an average of approximately 240,000 unique TCR beta nucleotide sequences was sequenced per donor, of which roughly 18% were non-productive. Donor age, sex, ethnicity and CMV serostatus were collected together with the repertoire data. All discovery cohort repertoires had been generated on a single sequencing platform. The later analysis used no new phenotypic data to find candidate immune exposures, relying instead on TCR beta sequences and their occurrence across donors.

The cohort comprised some 700 healthy bone marrow donors. Cohort members were all nominally healthy when sampled, although unrecorded immune exposures were likely present. The donor was CMV seropositive and belonged to the group of over 250 seropositive cohort members. Every donor gave a peripheral blood sample, and the peripheral blood mononuclear cells from that sample were used for TCR beta sequencing. Genomic DNA extraction from the blood cell samples was performed with the Qiagen DNeasy Blood Extraction Kit. Reading from cysteine to phenylalanine, the CDR3 counts 16 amino acids. Only the CDR3 region is kept as DNA, spanning 48 bases read in frame from base 1. From V the trimming removes 3 bases and from J it removes 0 bases, while the gene matches leave 5 bases of the junction unaccounted for. CDR1 and CDR2 were assigned from the germline V gene as SGHVS and FQNEAQ. Study-wide findings and limitations: Cytomegalovirus status was reported to be diagnosed by the classifier with high specificity and sensitivity in both the original and validation cohorts. In a later analysis, HLA-associated TCR beta chains showed more clonal expansion and lower generation probabilities than non-associated chains that were equally common. Broadly in line with IMGT annotations, most TCR beta V segments showed up in productive rearrangements about 87% or about 30% of the time in an earlier analysis of approximately 640 of the donors. According to a later genetic analysis, donors in an Asian-associated ancestry cluster had fewer N-insertions in productive TCRs than the roughly 670-donor mean. Because counts were too low, 15 to 20 rarely observed V segments, including chromosome 9 orphons, were left out of the earlier analysis of 500 to 750 of the donors. Because HLA typing was missing for some donors at each locus, association tests included only the typed subset. A cluster of highly shared sequence variants was judged likely to be a technical artifact of the sequencing pipeline. An association between a missense DCLRE1C variant and V-gene and J-gene trimming of TCR beta chains was found in a later genetic analysis and replicated in an independent cohort. The study gave a list of 150 to 200 TCR beta chains associated with cytomegalovirus. Presence/absence analyses assumed roughly uniform sequencing depth across donors, an assumption that may not hold. Specific HLA alleles were associated with 15,000 to 20,000 TCR beta sequences at a false discovery rate of 0.05 in a later analysis. In this cohort, only TCR beta chains were sequenced, and detectable features were limited by the absence of alpha or paired-chain data. Immune exposure information for the cohort was limited to CMV serostatus. Linkage disequilibrium might explain the correlated functional status among segregating V segments, but an unknown experimental factor could not be ruled out. Three of the identified cytomegalovirus-associated TCR beta chains were confirmed in vitro to be specific for cytomegalovirus antigens. The authors suggested that the approach could potentially be extended to other disease states and immunological phenotypes. Several of the top co-occurrence clusters appeared to be linked to parvovirus B19, influenza, CMV and Epstein-Barr virus, according to a later analysis. Some IMGT-functional V segments, including TRBV6-2 and TRBV6-3, could not be told apart with the 87-base-pair reads, so those segments were excluded. A further reported finding was that TCR beta sequences accurately predicted the HLA-A and HLA-B alleles for most subjects in the first cohort. In a later analysis, most CMV-associated TCR beta chains were found to appear HLA-restricted, with HLA associations seemingly driven largely by CMV exposure. A later analysis found that TCR association rates varied across HLA loci, with DRB1 alleles showing the most associated TCRs and HLA-C alleles the fewest. Assigning TCR associations to individual alleles was difficult when HLA alleles, especially DR and DQ, strongly co-occurred. Most TCR sequences were observed very rarely across donors, whereas some public TCRs were present in many individuals.

In regard to this clone: Its antigen specificity is not known. It has no much larger one-base neighbor in the sample; base qualities were not kept.

Receptors were amplified or captured by the immunoSEQ multiplex PCR assay. A mixture of 60 forward primers for TCR Vbeta segments and 13 reverse primers for TCR Jbeta segments was used in the multiplex PCR. Amplification of the CDR3 region of rearranged TCR beta genes was performed with a multiplex PCR assay on genomic DNA. The amplified TCR beta libraries were sequenced on the Illumina HiSeq System as 87-base-pair reads. As for the authors' bioinformatics: A later analysis tallied tens of millions of unique TCR beta chains across the 666 repertoires, and about 10 million of those chains were shared by two or more donors. Raw reads were error-corrected and collapsed into unique sequences with a nearest-neighbor algorithm that merged closely related sequences to remove PCR and sequencing errors. To assign V, D and J gene segments, CDR3 sequences were aligned to IMGT reference sequences. For a sequence to be retained, at least a six-nucleotide match to both a V gene segment and a J gene segment was required. Rearrangements were classified as productive when the CDR3 lacked stop codons and remained in frame with V and J, and all other rearrangements were classified as non-productive. Following IMGT convention, CDR3 was defined as the stretch from the second conserved V-encoded cysteine up to the conserved J-encoded phenylalanine. The earlier analysis of fewer than 750 of the donors excluded sequences that lacked an unambiguous match to a single V gene segment. An earlier analysis of several hundred of the donors called V segments functional above 56.7% productive rearrangements and segregating when the between-donor standard deviation exceeded 5%. To diagnose cytomegalovirus status from the catalog of TCR beta chain sequences, a statistical classification framework was built. In a later analysis, V and J genes were assigned by comparing TCR nucleotide sequences against IMGT/GENE-DB human TR gene sequences. A later analysis assigned CDR3 sequences and most-parsimonious VDJ recombination scenarios with the TCRdist pipeline. A later analysis defined each TCR beta chain by its CDR3 amino acid sequence plus V-gene family, and excluded reads lacking a unique V-gene family. As a way to deal with suspected cross-contamination and a sequencing artifact, a later analysis dropped approximately 570 nucleotide sequences that were highly shared and had low generation probability. In a later analysis, a clonal expansion index was calculated for each public chain from normalized within-repertoire ranks of inferred template counts. In a later analysis, generation probabilities were computed using a VDJ recombination model fitted to out-of-frame rearrangements, and the results were checked against IGoR. Hypergeometric tests were used in a later analysis to score TCR-TCR, TCR-HLA and TCR-CMV co-occurrence, with a repertoire-size bias correction applied to the TCR pairs. To estimate false discovery rates, a later analysis permuted the HLA or CMV assignments 20 times. In a later analysis, co-occurring TCRs were grouped using DBSCAN, with TCRdist sequence similarity added in when clustering inside HLA-allele-positive subsets. Co-occurrence clustering excluded repertoires with fewer than 30,000 or more than 120,000 public chains, plus five with anomalous nucleotide sharing. TCRdb carries this immuneACCESS record with in-frame sequences only. Its versions omit some clonotypes, under half of them owing to an unresolved V gene in the studies checked, with the rest unexplained. V and J calls and clone size are copied from that table; D and trimming were computed from the DNA. The sample table holds about 84,000 clones, of which around 68% were seen once. The top ten hold approximately 16% of the sample.

The chain employs TRBV7-8 and TRBJ2-1, and 7 bases in between align with TRBD1. The TCR was taken from a woman in her thirties or forties in good health and CMV-seropositive. The specimen was PBMCs. In nucleotide form, the sequence is TGTGCCAGCAGCTTCCCGGGACAGAGCTCCTACAATGAGCAGTTCTTC. Translated, it gives CASSFPGQSSYNEQFF.